Listed here are 2 T cell receptor beta chains from one sample, sequenced in a study of blood T cell repertoires in COVID-19. Clones were read by immunoSEQ multiplex PCR, and TCRdb kept only the in-frame ones, dropping some. This table holds 200,000 to 250,000 clones, around nine tenths found once. The sample taken for sequencing was peripheral blood. The receptors stem from a man in his sixties with COVID-19, enrolled during active disease.

CDR3 nucleotide sequence: TGTGCCAGCAGTCCCCTGGGCTCGAACACCGGGGAGCTGTTTTTT. It encodes CASSPLGSNTGELFF. The chain carries TRBV14 and TRBJ2-2; D gene unclear. The CDR3 runs to 15 residues. Trimming shortened V by 6 bases and J by 0 bases, and 11 bases separated the two germline ends. The germline V gene encodes CDR1 SGHDN and CDR2 FVKESK.

The chain has TRBV12-3 or TRBV12-4 and TRBJ1-5; no reliable D call. V lost 2 bases, J lost 7 bases, and 9 bases lay in between. This CDR3 has 13 residues. The CDR3 reads CASSLQVRQPQHF. Written as DNA, the CDR3 is TGTGCCAGCAGTTTACAGGTTAGGCAGCCCCAGCATTTT.